Listed here are 14 T cell receptor beta chains from one sample, sequenced in a study of human T cells and chemical hapten exposure. Unique molecular identifiers were affixed to discrete cDNA molecules within the library. TCRdb passed the reads through MiXCR, listing each CDR3 protein once. The table has about 120,000 distinct CDR3 sequences, 6.5% to 10% seen once; the top ten hold just over 1.4%. The study extracted total RNA from unfractionated whole blood. Sequencing used whole blood. All receptors come from a human donor in good health. Some clones in this sample may be carry-over from other donors' samples.

This clonotype appeared many times. The chain recombines TRBV6-2 or TRBV6-3 with TRBJ2-7, with D tentatively TRBD1 (5 bases). The V and J ends lost 7 bases and 0 bases respectively, with 7 bases between them. Per germline, CDR1 MNHEY and CDR2 SVGEGT. The CDR3 has 12 amino acids. Here the CDR3 reads CASTTASYEQYF. In nucleotides, the CDR3 is TGTGCCAGCACGACAGCCTCCTACGAGCAGTACTTC.

This chain joins TRBV6-1 and TRBJ2-2; D perhaps matches TRBD2 (5 bases). This CDR3 region has 14 residues. The germline CDR1 and CDR2 sequences are MNHNS and SASEGT. Trimming removed 7 bases from V and 4 bases from J, with 13 bases in between. The chain's CDR3 is CASTTDWGTGELFF. The CDR3 nucleotides are TGTGCCAGCACTACGGACTGGGGCACCGGGGAGCTGTTTTTT.

This clonotype appeared many times. The V gene is TRBV2, the J gene TRBJ2-1; D uncertain. Germline CDR1 reads SNHLY; CDR2 reads FYNNEI. The CDR3 sequence is 12 residues long. V was shortened by 10 bases and J by 4 bases, with 11 bases between the two germline ends. The CDR3 DNA is TGTGCCACCTCCGGATCATACAATGAGCAGTTCTTC. This translates into CATSGSYNEQFF.

The CDR3 region is CASSDLFEQFF. As DNA, the CDR3 is TGTGCCAGCAGTGATCTATTTGAGCAGTTCTTC. The chain couples TRBV6-1 to TRBJ2-1; D is uncertain. The germline CDR1 and CDR2 sequences are MNHNS and SASEGT. With 3 bases removed from V and 9 bases from J, the gap between germline ends came to 6 bases. The CDR3 covers 11 residues.

This clonotype was seen more than once but under ten times. The chain uses TRBV27 and TRBJ2-2, with D perhaps TRBD1 or TRBD2 (6 bases each). This CDR3 region has 14 residues. Germline V gene data show CDR1 as MNHEY and CDR2 as SMNVEV (reference sequence). V was clipped by 2 bases and J by 6 bases, with 10 bases between them. The CDR3 sequence is CASSLIGGPGELFF. The CDR3 DNA follows: TGTGCCAGCAGTTTAATCGGGGGCCCCGGGGAGCTGTTTTTT.

The gene calls are TRBV19 and TRBJ1-1; 11 bases align to TRBD1. Per the germline V gene, CDR1 is LNHDA and CDR2 is SQIVND (reference sequence). The CDR3 sequence is 15 residues long. Losses at the gene ends were 11 bases for V and 5 bases for J; bases not matched to a gene: 13. DNA for the CDR3: TGTGCCTGCCTCTCTGGACAGGGGGCTTGGACTGAAGCTTTCTTT. Translation: CACLSGQGAWTEAFF. Based on the CDR3 plus reference TRBV19 and TRBJ1-1, the full variable domain is DGGITQSPKYLFRKEGQNVTLSCEQNLNHDAMYWYRQDPGQGLRLIYYSQIVNDFQKGDIAEGYSVSREKKESFPLTVTSAQKNPTAFYLCACLSGQGAWTEAFFGQGTRLTVV.

In its sample, this clonotype was seen many times. This rearrangement joins TRBV9 to TRBJ1-1; weak D call: TRBD1 (5 bases). The CDR3 extends over 16 amino acids. Trimming took off 1 base at V and 1 base at J, with 14 bases between the two ends. Germline lookup yields CDR1 SGDLS and CDR2 YYNGEE. As DNA, the CDR3 is TGTGCCAGCAGCGTAAAGGCAGGGAGACAGAACACTGAAGCTTTCTTT. Amino acid sequence: CASSVKAGRQNTEAFF.

The CDR3 bases are TGCAGTGCTCGGGGAGGACTCAAAAACATTCAGTACTTC. Translating gives CSARGGLKNIQYF. The chain uses TRBV20-1 and TRBJ2-4, with D possibly matching TRBD2 (6 bases). CDR1 is DFQATT, CDR2 SNEGSKA, per germline (reference sequence). The CDR3 loop spans 13 amino acids. V was shortened by 5 bases and J by 3 bases, with 11 bases between the two germline ends.

This clonotype was counted ten times or more. The rearrangement uses TRBV6-5 and TRBJ1-1; the D gene is possibly TRBD1 (5 bases). This CDR3 is 14 amino acids long. Germline values: CDR1 MNHEY, CDR2 SVGAGI. The V end was cut by 5 bases, the J end by 5 bases, with 15 bases between. This CDR3 is CASSPWTGGTEAFF. DNA of the CDR3: TGTGCCAGCAGTCCCTGGACGGGGGGGACTGAAGCTTTCTTT.

This clonotype was seen repeatedly, ten times or more. CDR3 bases: TGTGCCAGTTGCCCGGCGCCCGTCTACGAGCAGTACTTC. This translates into CASCPAPVYEQYF. The V call is TRBV7-8, the J call TRBJ2-7; no definite D call. This CDR3 spans 13 amino acids. Germline lookup yields CDR1 SGHVS and CDR2 FQNEAQ. V lost 9 bases, J lost 3 bases, and 15 bases lay in between.

A few counts support this clonotype. The genes are TRBV5-1 and TRBJ1-5; D perhaps matches TRBD1 (6 bases). The CDR3 spans 14 residues. Trimming stripped 4 bases from V and 6 bases from J, with 14 bases between. Germline V lookup: CDR1 SGHRS, CDR2 YFSETQ. Here the CDR3 DNA reads TGCGCCAGCAGCCCCAGCACAGGGTCTCAGCCCCAGCATTTT. Amino acids: CASSPSTGSQPQHF.

This clonotype was seen repeatedly, ten times or more. This rearrangement joins TRBV12-5 to TRBJ2-1; D is ambiguous. V dropped 8 bases and J dropped 9 bases, with 23 bases sitting between them. This CDR3 spans 15 amino acids. Germline V CDR1 and CDR2: LGHNT, FRNRAP. The CDR3 DNA sequence: TGTGCTAGTAGGGTGGGGTACGAAATCGGTGGTGAGCAGTTCTTC. Its translation: CASRVGYEIGGEQFF.

The chain recombines TRBV5-1 with TRBJ2-2; a possible D gene is TRBD2 (6 bases). V was trimmed by 0 bases and J by 6 bases, leaving 15 bases between them. This CDR3 comprises 16 residues. In germline, CDR1 is SGHRS, CDR2 YFSETQ. The CDR3 here is CASSLAAAQRAGELFF. CDR3 coding DNA: TGCGCCAGCAGCTTGGCTGCGGCCCAGCGGGCCGGGGAGCTGTTTTTT. Looking up the rest from reference TRBV5-1 and TRBJ2-2 gives the full variable domain: KAGVTQTPRYLIKTRGQQVTLSCSPISGHRSVSWYQQTPGQGLQFLFEYFSETQRNKGNFPGRFSGRQFSNSRSEMNVSTLELGDSALYLCASSLAAAQRAGELFFGEGSRLTVL.

This clonotype was observed many times. The V call is TRBV5-1, the J call TRBJ2-1, with 7 bases that match TRBD2. This CDR3 is built from 14 residues. V gave up 5 bases and J gave up 7 bases; unmatched junction bases: 9. Looked up from germline, CDR1 is SGHRS and CDR2 is YFSETQ. The CDR3 DNA reads TGCGCCAGCAGAGATGGGGAGGGACGGAATGAGCAGTTCTTC. It is translated as CASRDGEGRNEQFF.